This T cell receptor (beta chain) was observed in a study of shared clonotypes between healthy human individuals. Those who donated, Caucasian adults without exception, all lived in Nashville, Tennessee. Findings and limits, study-wide: Among a few donors, roughly 5% of naive CD4 clonotypes were found in common. Relative to clonotypes present in all four donors, those not shared had lower generation probabilities.

The deep-level immunoSEQ assay was used. The table came from immunoSEQ multiplex PCR; TCRdb's copy has only in-frame clones and leaves some out. The sample records hundreds of thousands of clones, roughly 70% being singletons. Germline CDR1 is LNHDA and CDR2 is SQIVND (reference sequence). This CDR3 is built from 14 residues. Trimming took off 9 bases at V and 1 base at J, with 13 bases between the two ends. To note about this clone: Its antigen is currently unknown.

V is TRBV19 and J is TRBJ2-1, with D unresolved. Sequencing was performed on memory CD4+ T cells sorted from blood. Sample subset: CD45RA-negative fraction. This TCR came from a woman aged 25 to 39 in good health. CDR3 nucleotides: TGTGCCAGCCGTGACTTTTTATCCTACAATGAGCAGTTCTTC. This gives the protein CASRDFLSYNEQFF.